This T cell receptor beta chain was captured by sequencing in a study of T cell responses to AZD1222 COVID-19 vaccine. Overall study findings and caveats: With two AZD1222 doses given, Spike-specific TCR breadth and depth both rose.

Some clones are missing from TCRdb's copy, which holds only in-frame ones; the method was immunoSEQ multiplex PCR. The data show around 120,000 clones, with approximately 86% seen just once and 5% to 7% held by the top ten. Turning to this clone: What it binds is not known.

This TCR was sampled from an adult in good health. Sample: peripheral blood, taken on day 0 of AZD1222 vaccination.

Here the CDR3 reads CVRSLPFKRGDSSYEQYF. The CDR3 region has the DNA TGTGTCAGAAGCTTACCCTTCAAGCGGGGGGATTCCTCCTACGAGCAGTACTTC. The chain is built from TRBV7-5 and TRBJ2-7; the D call of TRBD2 is as the table states it, not checked on the DNA. TRBV7-5 is a pseudogene. CDR3 length: 18 amino acids.